These 3 T cell receptor beta chains share one sample of origin, sequenced in a study of control samples from healthy donors and cancer patients (dated by TCRdb to between 2020 and 2021). The receptor library was made with the immunoSEQ multiplex PCR assay. In TCRdb, the immuneACCESS table is reduced to in-frame sequences with V and J assigned. These tables do not hold every clone; where another copy was compared, an unresolved V gene accounts for under half, and the others remain unexplained. Here the sample has under 200,000 clones; 91% occur a single time. Around 1.5% of the sample is in the top ten clones. Sequenced material: blood. Every receptor here comes from a woman aged 25 to 39 in good health.

In regard to this clone: This sample includes further DNA sequences coding for the same CDR3. The chain combines TRBV6-1 with TRBJ2-7; 8 nucleotides line up with TRBD2. The germline gives CDR1 MNHNS, CDR2 SASEGT. The CDR3 totals 15 residues. V dropped 1 base and J dropped 1; count of bases not matched to a gene: 3. Written as DNA, the CDR3 is TGTGCCAGCAGTGAAGGCACTAGCGGTTCCTACGAGCAGTACTTC. As protein: CASSEGTSGSYEQYF.

V gene TRBV5-1 combines with J gene TRBJ1-6, with TRBD1 matching over 7 bases. Germline V gene data show CDR1 as SGHRS and CDR2 as YFSETQ. V lost 1 base to trimming and J lost 5 bases; unmatched junction nucleotides: 6. CDR3 length: 16 amino acids. The CDR3 region is CASSLTTDRDNSPLHF. In DNA form, the CDR3 reads TGCGCCAGCAGCTTGACGACCGACAGGGATAATTCACCCCTCCACTTT.

J is TRBJ2-3 and V is TRBV15, with 7 bases lining up with TRBD2. The CDR3 length is 16 residues. The V gene's germline CDR1 is LNHNV and CDR2 YYDKDF (reference sequence). V lost 0 bases and J lost 2; bases outside the gene matches: 5. DNA for the CDR3: TGTGCCACCAGCAGAGATCGGGGGGTTGCCACAGATACGCAGTATTTT. It yields the protein CATSRDRGVATDTQYF.